The 22 T cell receptor beta chains in this list originate from one sample, sequenced in a study of cytomegalovirus exposure and HLA in healthy donors. PCR primers comprised 60 Vbeta and 13 Jbeta primers. Sequencing used immunoSEQ multiplex PCR; TCRdb keeps in-frame clones, though not all of them. The sample carries 210,000 or so clones, 70% to 85% recorded once. Sequenced: PBMCs. These TCRs come from a woman aged 40 to 50 in good health and CMV-seronegative.

The CDR3: CATSRDSAGEETQYF. The CDR3 nucleotides read TGTGCCACCAGCAGAGATTCCGCGGGGGAAGAGACCCAGTACTTC. The chain links TRBV15 to TRBJ2-5; 7 bases match TRBD2. After removal of 0 bases from V and 3 bases from J, the junction contained 4 bases not matched to a gene. CDR1 and CDR2 from the germline V gene are LNHNV and YYDKDF (reference sequence). The CDR3 runs to 15 residues.

V usage is TRBV29-1 and J usage is TRBJ1-5; possibly TRBD1 for D (5 bases). V dropped 7 bases and J dropped 5 bases, with 12 bases sitting between them. The CDR3 length is 12 residues. CDR1 SQVTM and CDR2 ANQGSEA come from the germline V gene. CDR3 sequence: CSARTGDQPQHF. For the CDR3, the DNA is TGCAGCGCTCGGACGGGGGATCAGCCCCAGCATTTT.

V gene TRBV11-2 combines with J gene TRBJ1-6, with D perhaps TRBD1 (5 bases). The germline V gene encodes CDR1 SGHAT and CDR2 FQNNGV. The V gene lost 4 bases and the J gene lost 7 bases, with 20 bases spanning the gap. The CDR3 spans 17 residues. For the CDR3, the DNA is TGTGCCAGCAGCTCCCCTGCCGGGGGGGGAGGGAATTCACCCCTCCACTTT. Translation gives CASSSPAGGGGNSPLHF.

The chain joins TRBV7-2 to TRBJ2-4; a possible D gene is TRBD1 (6 bases). V lost 5 bases and J 5 bases, leaving 16 bases between the germline ends. This CDR3 has 15 residues. Germline V gene lookup returns CDR1 SGHTA and CDR2 FQGNSA. CDR3: CASSKQTGIENIQYF. The CDR3 DNA reads TGTGCCAGCAGCAAACAAACAGGGATTGAAAACATTCAGTACTTC. The full variable domain, with the rest looked up from reference TRBV7-2 and TRBJ2-4, is GAGVSQSPSNKVTEKGKDVELRCDPISGHTALYWYRQSLGQGLEFLIYFQGNSAPDKSGLPSDRFSAERTGGSVSTLTIQRTQQEDSAVYLCASSKQTGIENIQYFGAGTRLSVL.

J is TRBJ2-3 and V is TRBV28; 8 nucleotides agree with TRBD2. V shed 3 bases and J 5 bases; nucleotides not matched to a gene: 7. In germline, CDR1 is MDHEN, CDR2 SYDVKM. There are 15 residues in the CDR3. The CDR3 sequence: CASSLTGGAGDTQYF. The CDR3 DNA sequence: TGTGCCAGCAGTTTGACGGGGGGGGCCGGAGATACGCAGTATTTT. The entire variable domain, with the rest obtained from reference TRBV28 and TRBJ2-3, is as follows: DVKVTQSSRYLVKRTGEKVFLECVQDMDHENMFWYRQDPGLGLRLIYFSYDVKMKEKGDIPEGYSVSREKKERFSLILESASTNQTSMYLCASSLTGGAGDTQYFGPGTRLTVL.

The chain couples TRBV28 to TRBJ2-1; D unclear. Germline lookup yields CDR1 MDHEN and CDR2 SYDVKM. The V end lost 5 bases, the J end lost 5 bases, and 4 bases lay between the germline ends. This CDR3 is built from 11 residues. This chain's CDR3 is CASSTHNEQFF. CDR3 nucleotides: TGTGCCAGCAGTACTCACAATGAGCAGTTCTTC.

The chain couples TRBV2 to TRBJ1-5; no clear D gene. V was pared by 6 bases and J by 0 bases, with 6 bases between. The CDR3 has 13 residues. Per the germline V gene, CDR1 is SNHLY and CDR2 is FYNNEI. CDR3 bases: TGTGCCAGCAGACTTTATAGCAATCAGCCCCAGCATTTT. Its protein product is CASRLYSNQPQHF.

The chain employs TRBV7-8 and TRBJ2-3, with 7 nucleotides matching TRBD2. The CDR3 is 15 residues long. Germline CDR1 reads SGHVS; CDR2 reads FQNEAQ. With 9 bases clipped from V and 4 bases from J, the junction kept 13 bases outside the gene matches. The DNA of the CDR3 is TGTGCCAGTTCTCGCGGGGGAGGTTTGGCAGATACGCAGTATTTT. Encoded protein: CASSRGGGLADTQYF.

The rearrangement links TRBV14 to TRBJ1-6; 10 bases align to TRBD1. V lost 4 bases to trimming and J lost 9 bases; unmatched junction nucleotides: 9. Germline V gene lookup returns CDR1 SGHDN and CDR2 FVKESK. CDR3 size: 16 residues. The CDR3 nucleotides are TGTGCCAGCAGCCTCGGCGGGGACAGGGGTGCTTCACCCCTCCACTTT. Encoded protein: CASSLGGDRGASPLHF.

The V call is TRBV27, the J call TRBJ1-1, with 8 nucleotides matching TRBD1. The germline CDR1 and CDR2 sequences are MNHEY and SMNVEV (reference sequence). The CDR3 loop spans 14 amino acids. With 4 bases clipped from V and 4 bases from J, the junction kept 5 bases outside the gene matches. The CDR3 loop is CASSSIQGATEAFF. The CDR3, as DNA: TGTGCCAGCAGTTCTATCCAGGGGGCCACTGAAGCTTTCTTT.

About this clone itself: The same CDR3 arises from other DNA sequences in this sample as well. The chain uses TRBV18 and TRBJ1-5; 7 nucleotides line up with TRBD1. With 3 bases clipped from V and 1 base from J, the junction kept 0 bases outside the gene matches. This CDR3 is 14 amino acids long. Germline V gene lookup returns CDR1 KGHSH and CDR2 LQKENI. The CDR3: CASSPGQSNQPQHF. The CDR3 DNA reads TGTGCCAGCTCACCGGGACAGAGCAATCAGCCCCAGCATTTT. Based on the CDR3 plus reference TRBV18 and TRBJ1-5, the full variable domain is NAGVMQNPRHLVRRRGQEARLRCSPMKGHSHVYWYRQLPEEGLKFMVYLQKENIIDESGMPKERFSAEFPKEGPSILRIQQVVRGDSAAYFCASSPGQSNQPQHFGDGTRLSIL.

This chain connects TRBV19 to TRBJ1-2; 7 bases match TRBD1. Unmatched junction bases numbered 11, after V lost 3 bases and J lost 4 bases. Germline V gene data show CDR1 as LNHDA and CDR2 as SQIVND (reference sequence). The CDR3 contains 16 residues. The CDR3 protein is CASSIRTGPFGYGYTF. As DNA, the CDR3 is TGTGCCAGTAGTATCCGGACAGGCCCGTTTGGCTATGGCTACACCTTC.

J is TRBJ2-5 and V is TRBV4-1; TRBD1 might be the D (6 bases). The end of the DNA fits TRBJ2-7 better, so the J call may be wrong. The germline V gene encodes CDR1 MGHRA and CDR2 YSYEKL. The CDR3 is 17 amino acids. The DNA for the CDR3 is TGCGCCAGCAGCCAAGATCTTGCAGGGGCGAGCCCCTACGAGCAGTACTTC. Protein product: CASSQDLAGASPYEQYF.

The CDR3 DNA follows: TGTGCCAGCAGTGGAGGGAGGCCAGCGGGGACTGAAGCTTTCTTT. Translation gives CASSGGRPAGTEAFF. The V and J genes are TRBV2 and TRBJ1-1; no firm D call. The CDR3 length is 15 residues. Germline lookup yields CDR1 SNHLY and CDR2 FYNNEI. V was cut by 4 bases and J by 5 bases, with 17 bases left in between.

CDR3 residues: CASSRRTGVYGYTF. In nucleotides, the CDR3 is TGTGCCAGCAGTCGCCGCACGGGGGTCTATGGCTACACCTTC. This sequence joins TRBV28 and TRBJ1-2, with TRBD1 as a possible D gene (5 bases). The germline CDR1 and CDR2 sequences are MDHEN and SYDVKM. This CDR3 region has 14 residues. Trimming took 5 bases from V and 4 from J, leaving 14 bases between them.

The chain uses TRBV27 and TRBJ2-7; possible D gene TRBD2, 6 bases. Germline CDR1 reads MNHEY; CDR2 reads SMNVEV (reference sequence). V was clipped by 4 bases and J by 1 base, with 20 bases between them. The CDR3 spans 17 residues. The CDR3 DNA is TGTGCCAGCAGTTCCACCCTCGGACCCGCGGGGTCCTACGAGCAGTACTTC. Encoded protein: CASSSTLGPAGSYEQYF.

This chain joins TRBV5-1 and TRBJ2-3; 13 bases line up with TRBD2. V dropped 4 bases and J dropped 9; count of bases not matched to a gene: 5. Germline lookup yields CDR1 SGHRS and CDR2 YFSETQ. This CDR3 comprises 14 residues. CDR3 sequence reads: CASSDTSGGDTQYF. The CDR3 DNA follows: TGCGCCAGCAGCGATACTAGCGGGGGGGACACGCAGTATTTT.

The chain uses TRBV7-9 and TRBJ2-7; unclear D gene. This CDR3 is built from 11 residues. In germline, CDR1 is SEHNR, CDR2 FQNEAQ (reference sequence). V was cut by 5 bases and J by 1 base, with 3 bases left in between. The CDR3 nucleotides are TGTGCCAGCAGCCCTTCCTACGAGCAGTACTTC. Its protein is CASSPSYEQYF.

V gene TRBV5-1 combines with J gene TRBJ2-3, with D unclear. This CDR3 comprises 12 residues. CDR1 is SGHRS and CDR2 is YFSETQ in the germline V gene. Trimming took off 4 bases at V and 5 bases at J, with 8 bases between the two ends. CDR3 protein: CASSPRLDTQYF. CDR3 nucleotides: TGCGCCAGCAGCCCGAGGTTAGATACGCAGTATTTT.

The chain has TRBV6-1 and TRBJ1-5; 7 bases are shared with TRBD1. Germline trimming cut 6 bases from V and 7 bases from J; bases unmatched to any gene: 12. Germline V CDR1 and CDR2: MNHNS, SASEGT. CDR3 length equals 15 residues. DNA of the CDR3: TGTGCCAGCAGGGGGCTTAACAGGGGTGGACAGCCCCAGCATTTT. This encodes CASRGLNRGGQPQHF.

The chain has TRBV5-5 and TRBJ1-5, with no clear D. V was cut by 2 bases and J by 7 bases, with 13 bases left in between. The CDR3 sequence is 14 residues long. Germline values: CDR1 SGHKS, CDR2 YYEKEE (reference sequence). CDR3 protein: CASSLVSQTQPQHF. As DNA, the CDR3 is TGTGCCAGCAGCTTAGTGTCACAGACCCAGCCCCAGCATTTT.

In its sample, this clone was seen a few times. J is TRBJ1-1 and V is TRBV5-4; no clear D. V lost 0 bases to trimming and J lost 3 bases, with 15 bases between them. Germline V CDR1 and CDR2: SGHNT, YYREEE (reference sequence). The CDR3 runs to 16 residues. The CDR3 loop is CASSLEGTDGYTEAFF. Here the CDR3 DNA reads TGTGCCAGCAGCTTGGAAGGAACAGATGGTTACACTGAAGCTTTCTTT.